The entry that follows covers one TCR beta chain sequence. What it binds is not known. Using its own MiXCR run on the 5' RACE reads, TCRdb lists one record per CDR3 protein. The sample lists approximately 680,000 distinct CDR3 sequences; under 8.5% were seen once. The CDR3 has 17 amino acids. Germline V gene sequence: CDR1 ENHRY, CDR2 SYGVKD. The V end lost 4 bases, the J end lost 3 bases, and 22 bases lay between the germline ends. This entry comes from a study of identical twins. The study, taken as a whole, reports: Model-predicted out-of-frame TCR alpha sharing fell below observed values in monozygotic twins. A partial confounding effect on zero-insertion analyses could come from invariant MAIT and iNKT cells.

The same sample was also used in a study of yellow fever vaccine responses in identical twins. In that study: Twins' vaccine T cell response reportedly seemed partly convergent, partly personalized.

This chain links TRBV10-3 with TRBJ2-7, with a weak D call TRBD1 (6 bases). Source material: PBMCs. This TCR came from a woman younger than 30 in good health. DNA of the CDR3: TGTGCCATCAGTGGGGGCGACACGACAGGCCTCGACTACGAGCAGTACTTC. Its translation is CAISGGDTTGLDYEQYF.